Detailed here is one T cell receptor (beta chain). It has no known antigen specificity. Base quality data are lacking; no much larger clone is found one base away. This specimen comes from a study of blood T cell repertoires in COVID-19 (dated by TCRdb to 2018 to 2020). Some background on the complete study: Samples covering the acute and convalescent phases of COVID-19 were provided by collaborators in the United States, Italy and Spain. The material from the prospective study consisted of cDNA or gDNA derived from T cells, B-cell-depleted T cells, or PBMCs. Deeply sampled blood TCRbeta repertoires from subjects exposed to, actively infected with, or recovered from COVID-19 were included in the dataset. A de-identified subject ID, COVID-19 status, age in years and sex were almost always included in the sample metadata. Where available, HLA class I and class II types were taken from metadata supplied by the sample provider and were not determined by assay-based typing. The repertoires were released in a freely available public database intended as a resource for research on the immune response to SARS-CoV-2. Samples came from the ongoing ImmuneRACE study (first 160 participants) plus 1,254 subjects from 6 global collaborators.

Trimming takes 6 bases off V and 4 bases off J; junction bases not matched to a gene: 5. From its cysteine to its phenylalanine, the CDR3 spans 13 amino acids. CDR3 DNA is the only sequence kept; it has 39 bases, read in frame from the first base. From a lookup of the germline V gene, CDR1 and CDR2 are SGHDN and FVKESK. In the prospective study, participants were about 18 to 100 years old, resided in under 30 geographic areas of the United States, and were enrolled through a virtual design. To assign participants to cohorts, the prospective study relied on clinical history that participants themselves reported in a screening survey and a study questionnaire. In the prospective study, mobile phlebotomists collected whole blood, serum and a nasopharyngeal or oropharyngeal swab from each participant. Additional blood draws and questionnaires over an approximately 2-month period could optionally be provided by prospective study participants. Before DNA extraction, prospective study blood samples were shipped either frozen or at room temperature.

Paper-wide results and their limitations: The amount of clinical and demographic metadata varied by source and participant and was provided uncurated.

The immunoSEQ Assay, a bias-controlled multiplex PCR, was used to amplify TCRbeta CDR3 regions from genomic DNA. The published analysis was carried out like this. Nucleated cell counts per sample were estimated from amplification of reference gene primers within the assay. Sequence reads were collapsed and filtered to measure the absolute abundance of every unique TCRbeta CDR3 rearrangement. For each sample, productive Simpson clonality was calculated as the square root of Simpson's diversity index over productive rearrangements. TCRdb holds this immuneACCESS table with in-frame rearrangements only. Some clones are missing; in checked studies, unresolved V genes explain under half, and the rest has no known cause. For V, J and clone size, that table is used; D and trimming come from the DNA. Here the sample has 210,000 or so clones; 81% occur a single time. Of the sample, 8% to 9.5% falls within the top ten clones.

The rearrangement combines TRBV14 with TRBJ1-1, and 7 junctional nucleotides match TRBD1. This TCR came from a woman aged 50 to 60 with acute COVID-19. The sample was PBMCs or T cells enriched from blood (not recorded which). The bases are TGTGCCAGCAGACCGACAGGGATCACTGAAGCTTTCTTT. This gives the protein CASRPTGITEAFF.